Each of the 9 T cell receptor beta chains below was sequenced from the same sample in a study of radiation and T cells in renal cell carcinoma. Measured with immunoSEQ multiplex PCR; TCRdb has only the in-frame clones, and not every one. The table lists approximately 120,000 clones, roughly 80% of them singletons. Time point noted: baseline pretreatment blood. The sample's treatment: 15 Gy SBRT to primary tumor, nephrectomy 4 weeks later. The starting material was blood, obtained from a patient whose treatment included radiotherapy and nephrectomy. The origin of the receptors is a woman aged 55-69 years with renal cell carcinoma.

CDR3 sequence (DNA): TGTGCCAGCAGCGGTACAGGGGGCATGCAGCCCCAGCATTTT. This encodes CASSGTGGMQPQHF. The rearrangement joins TRBV9 to TRBJ1-5; TRBD1 matches at 9 bases. The CDR3 extends over 14 amino acids. The germline V gene encodes CDR1 SGDLS and CDR2 YYNGEE. The ends lost 3 bases at V and 7 bases at J; junction bases unmatched: 5.

The gene calls are TRBV7-9 and TRBJ2-1; D is ambiguous. The CDR3 runs to 15 residues. Germline CDR1 and CDR2: SEHNR and FQNEAQ (reference sequence). V was cut by 2 bases and J by 0 bases, with 8 bases left in between. CDR3 in DNA: TGTGCCAGCAGCTTATGGGCCAGCTCCTACAATGAGCAGTTCTTC. Its protein product is CASSLWASSYNEQFF.

The chain couples TRBV29-1 to TRBJ2-3, with D maybe TRBD1 (6 bases). Germline V gene sequence: CDR1 SQVTM, CDR2 ANQGSEA. With 6 bases removed from V and 0 bases from J, the gap between germline ends came to 16 bases. There are 15 residues in the CDR3. CDR3 loop: CSVRTGTTSTDTQYF. The CDR3 nucleotides read TGCAGCGTCCGAACAGGGACCACTAGCACAGATACGCAGTATTTT.

The chain employs TRBV28 and TRBJ2-4; D unclear. The germline CDR1 and CDR2 sequences are MDHEN and SYDVKM. Trimming cost V 5 bases and J 8 bases, with 16 bases left between them. The CDR3 covers 14 residues. Here the CDR3 reads CASSLAGRQYIQYF. The DNA of the CDR3 is TGTGCCAGCAGTCTGGCAGGACGGCAATACATTCAGTACTTC.

This chain links TRBV10-2 with TRBJ2-2; D unresolved. CDR1 WSHSY and CDR2 SAAADI come from the germline V gene. The CDR3 consists of 13 residues. V was cut by 0 bases and J by 6 bases, with 5 bases left in between. This CDR3 is CASSESISGELFF. The CDR3 DNA reads as TGCGCCAGCAGTGAGTCGATATCCGGGGAGCTGTTTTTT.

This clone turned up a few times. The rearrangement uses TRBV2 and TRBJ1-1; D is undetermined. Germline V lookup: CDR1 SNHLY, CDR2 FYNNEI. Trimming shortened V by 7 bases and J by 7 bases, and 10 bases separated the two germline ends. The CDR3 has 11 residues. CDR3 coding DNA: TGTGCCAGCATCCTGACTTTTGAAGCTTTCTTT. It codes for CASILTFEAFF.

This chain joins TRBV6-4 and TRBJ2-1, with 7 positions matching TRBD1. Germline V gene sequence: CDR1 MRHNA, CDR2 SNTAGT. V gave up 3 bases and J gave up 4 bases; unmatched junction bases: 6. The CDR3 covers 15 residues. CDR3 nucleotides: TGTGCCAGCAGTGAAGGGGGACAGAGATACAATGAGCAGTTCTTC. Translating gives CASSEGGQRYNEQFF.

The rearrangement links TRBV7-8 to TRBJ1-5, with 7 bases identical to TRBD1. V shed 1 base, J shed 7 bases, and the junction held 10 bases outside the gene matches. Germline CDR1 SGHVS, CDR2 FQNEAQ. CDR3 size: 16 residues. CDR3 DNA sequence: TGTGCCAGCAGCTTAGAGCACAGGGGTGTTGACCAGCCCCAGCATTTT. Translated: CASSLEHRGVDQPQHF.

V gene TRBV18 combines with J gene TRBJ1-1, with 7 bases fitting TRBD1. The CDR3 covers 14 residues. Germline-derived CDR1 and CDR2 are KGHSH and LQKENI. The ends lost 6 bases at V and 3 bases at J; junction bases unmatched: 7. CDR3 sequence (DNA): TGTGCCAGCTCGTTTGGAGGGGGCGACACTGAAGCTTTCTTT. Amino acid sequence: CASSFGGGDTEAFF.